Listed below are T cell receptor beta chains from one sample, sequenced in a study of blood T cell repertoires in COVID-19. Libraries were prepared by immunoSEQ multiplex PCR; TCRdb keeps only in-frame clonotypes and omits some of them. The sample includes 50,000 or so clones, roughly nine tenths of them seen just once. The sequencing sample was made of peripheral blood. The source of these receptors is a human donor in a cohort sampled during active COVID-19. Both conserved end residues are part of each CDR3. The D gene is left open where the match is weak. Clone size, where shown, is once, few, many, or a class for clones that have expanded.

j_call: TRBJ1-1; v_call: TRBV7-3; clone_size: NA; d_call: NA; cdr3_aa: CASSFSPNTEAFF; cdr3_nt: TGTGCCAGCAGCTTCTCCCCTAACACTGAAGCTTTCTTT
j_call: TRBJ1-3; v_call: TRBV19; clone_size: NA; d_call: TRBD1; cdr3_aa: CASSIKPGTVSGNTIYF; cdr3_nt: TGTGCCAGTAGTATCAAGCCTGGGACAGTCTCTGGAAACACCATATATTTT
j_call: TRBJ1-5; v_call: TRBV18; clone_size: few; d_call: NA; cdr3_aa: CASSPQGSNQPQHF; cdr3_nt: TGTGCCAGCTCACCCCAGGGTAGCAATCAGCCCCAGCATTTT
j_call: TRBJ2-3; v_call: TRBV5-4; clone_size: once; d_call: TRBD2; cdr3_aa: CASSGGWTSGTTDTQYF; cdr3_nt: TGTGCCAGCAGCGGGGGGTGGACTAGCGGGACCACAGATACGCAGTATTTT
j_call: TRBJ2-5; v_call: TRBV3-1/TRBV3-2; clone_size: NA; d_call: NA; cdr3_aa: CASSQSRETQYF; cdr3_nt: TGTGCCAGCAGCCAATCCAGGGAGACCCAGTACTTC
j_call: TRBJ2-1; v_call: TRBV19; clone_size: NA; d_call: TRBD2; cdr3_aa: CASRLAGTNEQFF; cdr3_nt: TGTGCCAGTCGGCTAGCGGGGACGAATGAGCAGTTCTTC
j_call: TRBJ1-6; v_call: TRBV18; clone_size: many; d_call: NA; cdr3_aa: CASWDLPGDNSPLHF; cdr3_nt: TGTGCCAGCTGGGACCTCCCGGGGGATAATTCACCCCTCCACTTT
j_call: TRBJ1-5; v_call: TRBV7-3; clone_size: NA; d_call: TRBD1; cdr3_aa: CASSLGQESAQHF; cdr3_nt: TGTGCCAGCAGCTTGGGACAGGAGTCGGCCCAGCATTTT
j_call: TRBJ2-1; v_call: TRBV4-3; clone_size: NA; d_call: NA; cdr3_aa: CASSQPRGSYNEQFF; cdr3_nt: TGCGCCAGCAGCCAGCCCAGGGGTTCCTACAATGAGCAGTTCTTC
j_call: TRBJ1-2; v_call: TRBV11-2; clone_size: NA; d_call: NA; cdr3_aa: CASSLEGSPYGYTF; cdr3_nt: TGTGCCAGCAGCTTAGAGGGCAGTCCATATGGCTACACCTTC
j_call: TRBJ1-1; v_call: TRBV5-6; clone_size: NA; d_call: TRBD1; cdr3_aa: CASSLQTGNLNTEAFF; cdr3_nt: TGTGCCAGCAGCCTTCAGACAGGGAACTTGAACACTGAAGCTTTCTTT
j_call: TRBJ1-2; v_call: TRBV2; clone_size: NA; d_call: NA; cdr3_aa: CASSADRNYGYTF; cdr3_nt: TGTGCCAGCAGTGCTGACAGGAACTATGGCTACACCTTC
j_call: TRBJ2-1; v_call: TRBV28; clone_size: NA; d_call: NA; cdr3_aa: CASSLSGGLYNEQFF; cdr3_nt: TGTGCCAGCAGTTTATCTGGAGGCCTCTACAATGAGCAGTTCTTC
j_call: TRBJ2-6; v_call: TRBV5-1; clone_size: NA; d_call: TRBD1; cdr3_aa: CASSLGQGSLGANVLTF; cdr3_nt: TGCGCCAGCAGCCTAGGACAGGGGTCCCTCGGGGCCAACGTCCTGACTTTC
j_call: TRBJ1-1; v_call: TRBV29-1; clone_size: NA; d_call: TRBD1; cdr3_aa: CSVNNRGRTEAFF; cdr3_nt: TGCAGCGTAAACAACAGGGGGCGAACTGAAGCTTTCTTT
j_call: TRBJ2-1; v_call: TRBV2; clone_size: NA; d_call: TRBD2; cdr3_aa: CASSARLAGYNEQFF; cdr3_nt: TGTGCCAGCAGTGCCCGACTAGCGGGTTACAATGAGCAGTTCTTC
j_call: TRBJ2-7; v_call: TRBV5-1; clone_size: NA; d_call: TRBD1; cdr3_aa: CASGYEGGNINEQYF; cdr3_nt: TGCGCCAGCGGATACGAAGGGGGCAATATAAACGAGCAGTACTTC
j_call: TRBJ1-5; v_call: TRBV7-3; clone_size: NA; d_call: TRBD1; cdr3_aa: CASSLTQGNQPQHF; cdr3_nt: TGTGCCAGCAGCTTAACACAGGGGAATCAGCCCCAGCATTTT
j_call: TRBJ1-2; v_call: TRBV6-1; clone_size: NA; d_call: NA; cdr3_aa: CASSERALGGYTF; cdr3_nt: TGTGCCAGCAGTGAGAGGGCCCTGGGTGGCTACACCTTC
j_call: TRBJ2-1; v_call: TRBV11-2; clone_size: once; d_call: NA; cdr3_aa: CASSLGATYNEQFF; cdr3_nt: TGTGCCAGCAGCTTAGGGGCTACCTACAATGAGCAGTTCTTC
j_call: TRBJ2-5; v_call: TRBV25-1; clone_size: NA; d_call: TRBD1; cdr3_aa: CASSEFGTGRETQYF; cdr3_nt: TGTGCCAGCAGTGAGTTTGGGACAGGGAGGGAGACCCAGTACTTC
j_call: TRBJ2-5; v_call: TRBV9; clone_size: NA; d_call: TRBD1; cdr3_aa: CASSVIPGQGAETQYF; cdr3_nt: TGTGCCAGCAGCGTGATACCGGGACAGGGGGCAGAGACCCAGTACTTC
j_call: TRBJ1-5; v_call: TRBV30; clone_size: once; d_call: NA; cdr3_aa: CAWSGGTLSNQPQHF; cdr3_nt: TGTGCCTGGAGTGGCGGGACGTTGAGCAATCAGCCCCAGCATTTT
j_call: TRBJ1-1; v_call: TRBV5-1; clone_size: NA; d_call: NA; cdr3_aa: CASSSGDPVAFF; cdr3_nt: TGCGCCAGCAGCTCGGGGGACCCTGTGGCTTTCTTT
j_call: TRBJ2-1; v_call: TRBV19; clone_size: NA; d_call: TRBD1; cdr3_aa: CASSIGGTGVSEQFF; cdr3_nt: TGTGCCAGTAGTATAGGCGGGACAGGGGTCAGTGAGCAGTTCTTC
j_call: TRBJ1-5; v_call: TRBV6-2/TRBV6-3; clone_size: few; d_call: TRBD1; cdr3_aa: CASSAGGVGNQPQHF; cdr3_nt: TGTGCCAGCAGCGCAGGGGGCGTAGGCAATCAGCCCCAGCATTTT
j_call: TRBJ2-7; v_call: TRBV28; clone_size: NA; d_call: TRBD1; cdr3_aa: CASRTDRPTYEQYF; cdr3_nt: TGTGCCAGCAGGACGGACAGGCCAACCTACGAGCAGTACTTC
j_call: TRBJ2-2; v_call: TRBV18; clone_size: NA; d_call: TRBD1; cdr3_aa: CASSPSKQGVTGELFF; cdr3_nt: TGTGCCAGCTCACCATCCAAGCAGGGGGTCACCGGGGAGCTGTTTTTT
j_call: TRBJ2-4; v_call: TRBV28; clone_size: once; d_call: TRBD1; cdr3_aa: CASSLTQTGNIQYF; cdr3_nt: TGTGCCAGCAGCTTAACCCAGACAGGGAACATTCAGTACTTC
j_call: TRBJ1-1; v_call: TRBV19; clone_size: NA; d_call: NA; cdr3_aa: CASSIGQTNTEAFF; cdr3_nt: TGTGCCAGTAGTATAGGACAGACGAACACTGAAGCTTTCTTT
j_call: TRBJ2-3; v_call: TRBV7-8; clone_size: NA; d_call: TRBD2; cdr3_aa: CASSPLTGGLTDTQYF; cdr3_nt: TGTGCCAGCAGCCCGTTGACGGGGGGTCTCACAGATACGCAGTATTTT
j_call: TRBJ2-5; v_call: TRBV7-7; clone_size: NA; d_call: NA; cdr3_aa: CASSLAGGLQETQYF; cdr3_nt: TGTGCCAGCAGCTTAGCGGGGGGACTCCAAGAGACCCAGTACTTC
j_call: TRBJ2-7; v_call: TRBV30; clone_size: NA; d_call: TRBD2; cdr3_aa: CAGGTSGVHEQYF; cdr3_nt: TGTGCAGGAGGGACTAGCGGGGTCCACGAGCAGTACTTC